This is a list of T cell receptor beta chains from one sample in a study of cytomegalovirus exposure and HLA in healthy donors. Clones were sequenced by immunoSEQ multiplex PCR, and TCRdb holds only the in-frame ones, with some missing. Of about 220,000 clones listed, over 80% are singletons. The sequenced sample consisted of PBMCs. The receptor source for this set is a woman in her twenties or thirties in good health and CMV-seropositive. The CDR3 runs from the conserved cysteine through the conserved F or W. A D gene is named only where the DNA matches it firmly. Clone size is not always given. Where it is, it says once, few, many or a class for expanded clones.

D,V,size,J,DNA,CDR3
TRBD1,TRBV6-4,-,TRBJ2-2,TGTGCCAGCCGGACAGGGACGAACACCGGGGAGCTGTTTTTT,CASRTGTNTGELFF
-,TRBV5-4,-,TRBJ2-1,TGTGCCAGCAGGGGAGGAGGGAGTGATGAGCAGTTCTTC,CASRGGGSDEQFF
-,TRBV6-5,few,TRBJ1-5,TGTGCCAGCAGTCTAGTCCAGGGCCGGCAGCCCCAGCATTTT,CASSLVQGRQPQHF
TRBD1,TRBV19,-,TRBJ1-5,TGTGCCAGTACCACGACAGGGAGTCAGCCCCAGCATTTT,CASTTTGSQPQHF
-,TRBV7-9,-,TRBJ1-5,TGTGCCAGCAGCCCCCGAGGGGATCAGCCCCAGCATTTT,CASSPRGDQPQHF
-,TRBV6-1,-,TRBJ1-1,TGTGCCAGCAGTTCTCCCTTGGCTTTCTTT,CASSSPLAFF
-,TRBV25-1,few,TRBJ1-2,TGTGCCAGCTCCGACGGTTATAACTATGGCTACACCTTC,CASSDGYNYGYTF
TRBD1,TRBV27,-,TRBJ1-5,TGTGCCAGCAGTCTCGGGGGCGCAGGGGGGAATCAGCCCCAGCATTTT,CASSLGGAGGNQPQHF
-,TRBV19,-,TRBJ2-5,TGTGCCAGTAGTCCTAGTGGGGAACCAGAGACCCAGTACTTC,CASSPSGEPETQYF
-,TRBV30,-,TRBJ1-2,TGTGCCTGGAGTGTACCCCCAACCTACACCTTC,CAWSVPPTYTF
-,TRBV7-6,-,TRBJ2-7,TGTGCCAGCAGCCCCACAATAGGGTCCTACGAGCAGTACTTC,CASSPTIGSYEQYF
-,TRBV5-1,-,TRBJ2-1,TGCGCCAGCAGCTTGTCGTACGGTCGATACAATGAGCAGTTCTTC,CASSLSYGRYNEQFF
TRBD2,TRBV4-3,-,TRBJ2-1,TGCGCCAGCAGCCCGGGGGGGTACTACAATGAGCAGTTCTTC,CASSPGGYYNEQFF
TRBD1,TRBV7-9,many,TRBJ2-7,TGTGCCAGCAGCGAGACAGGGGACGAGCAGTACTTC,CASSETGDEQYF
-,TRBV29-1,-,TRBJ1-5,TGCAGCGTAGGAGAATATAGCAATCAGCCCCAGCATTTT,CSVGEYSNQPQHF
-,TRBV25-1,-,TRBJ1-1,TGTGCCAGCAGGAGGACCGAGGTGAACACTGAAGCTTTCTTT,CASRRTEVNTEAFF
-,TRBV9,-,TRBJ1-2,TGTGCCAGCAGCGCTGGGACTTTCGACTACACCTTC,CASSAGTFDYTF
-,TRBV30,few,TRBJ1-2,TGTGCCTGGAGTGTACGGCAGTTGTATGGCTACACCTTC,CAWSVRQLYGYTF
-,TRBV13,-,TRBJ2-7,TGTGCCAGCAGCTTAGACGAGGGAGGCTCCTACGAGCAGTACTTC,CASSLDEGGSYEQYF
TRBD1,TRBV10-3,once,TRBJ1-4,TGTGCCATCAGTCACTCCGGGACAGGGGTTGAAAAACTGTTTTTT,CAISHSGTGVEKLFF
-,TRBV9,-,TRBJ1-5,TGTGCCAGCAGCCCTACTGAGCCCGGGACACGTGATCAGCCCCAGCATTTT,CASSPTEPGTRDQPQHF
TRBD2,TRBV6-5,-,TRBJ2-7,TGTGCCAGCAGTTCCGACTTAGCGGGAGTCTCCTACGAGCAGTACTTC,CASSSDLAGVSYEQYF
-,TRBV27,once,TRBJ2-7,TGTGCCAGCAGTTTATTCTTGTCAGGGTCAGGGGAGCAGTACTTC,CASSLFLSGSGEQYF
TRBD2,TRBV27,-,TRBJ2-2,TGTGCCAGCAGTTCACTAGCGGGACACGGGGAGCTGTTTTTT,CASSSLAGHGELFF
TRBD2,TRBV6-1,-,TRBJ2-1,TGTGCCAGCAGTGTGGGAGGGGCCGGCTATGAGCAGTTCTTC,CASSVGGAGYEQFF
-,TRBV6-1,-,TRBJ1-1,TGTGCCAGCACTGCAGGGCCCAAAGCTTTCTTT,CASTAGPKAFF
-,TRBV29-1,once,TRBJ1-2,TGCAGCGTTGAAGATCTGGAGCCCCACCGGGGCTACACCTTC,CSVEDLEPHRGYTF
TRBD2,TRBV7-9,-,TRBJ2-7,TGTGCCAGCAGCTTCCTGTTAGCGGGGTCCTACGAGCAGTACTTC,CASSFLLAGSYEQYF
-,TRBV6-7,-,TRBJ1-1,TGTGCCAACCCTACAGGGACCCGGAGAAGGAACACTGAAGCTTTCTTT,CANPTGTRRRNTEAFF
TRBD2,TRBV11-3,-,TRBJ2-7,TGTGCCAGCAGCTTAGACCAAGCGGGAAGTGGCTACGAGCAGTACTTC,CASSLDQAGSGYEQYF
-,TRBV4-1,-,TRBJ2-6,TGCGCCAGCAGCACTATCCTTACAGGGAATGGGGCCAACGTCCTGACTTTC,CASSTILTGNGANVLTF
-,TRBV5-1,once,TRBJ2-7,TGCGCCAGCAGCTTGGGACTAACCTACGAGCAGTACTTC,CASSLGLTYEQYF
-,TRBV4-1,-,TRBJ2-7,TGCGCCAGCAGCCAGGGGCCTAGGGTCTACGAGCAGTACTTC,CASSQGPRVYEQYF
-,TRBV6-5,-,TRBJ1-4,TGTGCCAGCAGTTACTCGGTCCGTACCATTGAAAAACTGTTTTTT,CASSYSVRTIEKLFF
-,TRBV27,-,TRBJ2-1,TGTGCCAGCAGTTTTCCGGGACCGCTCTACAATGAGCAGTTCTTC,CASSFPGPLYNEQFF
-,TRBV28,-,TRBJ2-7,TGTGCCAGCAGTCACGCCCCCTTGGAGTACGAGCAGTACTTC,CASSHAPLEYEQYF
-,TRBV4-1,once,TRBJ2-7,TGCGCCAGCAGCCAAGGGTCTCTGGAGGGACGCGGGCCGACCTACGAGCAGTACTTC,CASSQGSLEGRGPTYEQYF
TRBD1,TRBV10-2,once,TRBJ2-7,TGCGCCGCAAGGGCAGCAGGACAGGGGGCGCTTAACGAGCAGTACTTC,CAARAAGQGALNEQYF
TRBD1,TRBV4-2,-,TRBJ1-1,TGTGCCAGCAGCCAAGCGGGGACAGGGCTCGGAGCTTTCTTT,CASSQAGTGLGAFF
-,TRBV7-6,-,TRBJ2-7,TGTGCCAGCAGCTTAGGGGCCGAGCAGTACTTC,CASSLGAEQYF
-,TRBV9,-,TRBJ2-1,TGTGCCAGCAGCCTCGACTTGGGCTCCTACAATGAGCAGTTCTTC,CASSLDLGSYNEQFF
TRBD1,TRBV28,-,TRBJ1-3,TGTGCCAGCAGCCAACAGGGGTCAGGAAACACCATATATTTT,CASSQQGSGNTIYF
-,TRBV5-1,-,TRBJ2-5,TGCGCCAGCAGCTTATCGGGACGTCAAGAGACCCAGTACTTC,CASSLSGRQETQYF